These 32 T cell receptor beta chains share one sample of origin, sequenced in a study of T cell repertoires in cytomegalovirus infection. Their target antigens are unknown. Using its own MiXCR run on the reads, TCRdb lists one record per CDR3 protein. The data show some 590,000 distinct CDR3 sequences, around 40% seen once. Here the sequenced sample was cultured PBMCs, taken from culture after CMV antigen stimulation. Source of these receptors: a human donor in good health (CMV status not recorded). Some clones in this sample may be carry-over from other donors' samples.

J is TRBJ2-1 and V is TRBV7-2; 14 bases are a match to TRBD2. The CDR3 sequence is 15 residues long. V shed 5 bases and J 8 bases; nucleotides not matched to a gene: 5. CDR1 SGHTA and CDR2 FQGNSA come from the germline V gene. The CDR3 bases are TGTGCCAGCAGCCTCGGGACTAGCGGGAGTGATGAGCAGTTCTTC. This codes for CASSLGTSGSDEQFF.

CDR3 residues: CASSYRDRAVNEQFF. Written as DNA, the CDR3 is TGTGCCAGCAGTTACCGAGACAGGGCAGTCAATGAGCAGTTCTTC. This rearrangement joins TRBV6-6 to TRBJ2-1, with 7 bases fitting TRBD1. This CDR3 comprises 15 residues. V was pared by 2 bases and J by 6 bases, with 7 bases of the junction left unmatched. Germline CDR1 is MNHNY and CDR2 is SVGAGI (reference sequence).

The chain uses TRBV15 and TRBJ1-5; 8 positions match TRBD1. CDR1 is LNHNV and CDR2 is YYDKDF in the germline V gene (reference sequence). The CDR3 is made up of 18 amino acids. The ends lost 0 bases at V and 1 base at J; junction bases unmatched: 8. The CDR3 DNA sequence: TGTGCCACCAGCAGAGACCCAGGGGGCTGGTGGAGCAATCAGCCCCAGCATTTT. As protein: CATSRDPGGWWSNQPQHF.

The rearrangement joins TRBV4-1 to TRBJ1-6; possibly TRBD1 for D (5 bases). Trimming took off 0 bases at V and 10 bases at J, with 13 bases between the two ends. This CDR3 is 15 amino acids long. Germline CDR1 and CDR2: MGHRA and YSYEKL. The CDR3 DNA follows: TGCGCCAGCAGCCAAGAAGGGGCCATTCCCTCACCCCTCCACTTT. This codes for CASSQEGAIPSPLHF.

This clonotype has just a few counts. The chain links TRBV6-2 or TRBV6-3 to TRBJ2-2; a weak D match, TRBD1 (6 bases). The CDR3 has 14 amino acids. V lost 2 bases and J lost 6, with 10 bases in between. CDR1 is MNHEY and CDR2 is SVGEGT in the germline V gene. CDR3 residues: CASSYIAGAGELFF. Written as DNA, the CDR3 is TGTGCCAGCAGTTACATCGCAGGGGCCGGGGAGCTGTTTTTT.

This clonotype was seen a handful of times. This chain connects TRBV7-2 to TRBJ2-3; 8 positions match TRBD2. The CDR3 covers 16 residues. V gave up 7 bases and J gave up 3 bases; unmatched junction bases: 12. Germline V CDR1 and CDR2: SGHTA, FQGNSA. The CDR3 here is CASTSPRGGRTDTQYF. CDR3 nucleotide sequence: TGTGCCAGCACCTCACCCCGGGGGGGACGGACAGATACGCAGTATTTT.

The rearrangement joins TRBV10-3 to TRBJ1-1, with TRBD1 matching over 8 bases. Germline CDR1 is ENHRY and CDR2 is SYGVKD. The CDR3 is 16 amino acids. The V segment lost 0 bases and the J segment 1 base; nucleotides outside the gene matches: 4. The CDR3: CAISESRTGTNTEAFF. The CDR3, as DNA: TGTGCCATCAGTGAGTCCCGGACAGGGACGAACACTGAAGCTTTCTTT.

This clonotype was seen a handful of times. The gene calls are TRBV27 and TRBJ2-1, with 10 positions matching TRBD2. The CDR3 has 16 amino acids. CDR1 MNHEY and CDR2 SMNVEV come from the germline V gene (reference sequence). J was trimmed by 3 bases and V by 2 bases; bases with no gene match: 4. DNA of the CDR3: TGTGCCAGCAGTTTAAGTCTAGCGGGGGTCTACAATGAGCAGTTCTTC. This codes for CASSLSLAGVYNEQFF.

This chain joins TRBV7-6 and TRBJ1-5, with D perhaps matching TRBD1 (6 bases). This CDR3 is built from 14 residues. Trimming removed 5 bases from V and 5 bases from J, with 13 bases in between. CDR1 and CDR2 (germline): SGHVS, FNYEAQ. CDR3 nucleotides: TGTGCCAGCAGCACAGTTGGGGGCGATCAGCCCCAGCATTTT. Translated, it gives CASSTVGGDQPQHF. Filled out from reference TRBV7-6 and TRBJ1-5, the complete variable domain reads GAGVSQSPRYKVTKRGQDVALRCDPISGHVSLYWYRQALGQGPEFLTYFNYEAQQDKSGLPNDRFSAERPEGSISTLTIQRTEQRDSAMYRCASSTVGGDQPQHFGDGTRLSIL.

The chain uses TRBV20-1 and TRBJ2-7; TRBD1 matches at 9 bases. Germline V gene lookup returns CDR1 DFQATT and CDR2 SNEGSKA (reference sequence). CDR3 length: 13 amino acids. In DNA, the CDR3 is TGCAGCCGATCCCGGGACAGGGTGGGGGAGCAGTACTTC. Protein: CSRSRDRVGEQYF.

The rearrangement uses TRBV6-5 and TRBJ2-2; D may correspond to TRBD1 or TRBD2 (5 bases each). V was pared by 8 bases and J by 4 bases, with 8 bases between. This CDR3 comprises 12 residues. The V gene's germline CDR1 is MNHEY and CDR2 SVGAGI. The DNA of the CDR3 is TGTGCCAGCCGGGACCTCACCGGGGAGCTGTTTTTT. Translated: CASRDLTGELFF.

J is TRBJ2-1 and V is TRBV6-2 or TRBV6-3; TRBD2 matches 13 bases. Germline CDR1 MNHEY, CDR2 SVGEGT. This CDR3 spans 17 amino acids. V lost 2 bases to trimming and J lost 4 bases; unmatched junction nucleotides: 5. This chain's CDR3 is CASSYTSGRAPYNEQFF. In nucleotides, the CDR3 is TGTGCCAGCAGTTACACTAGCGGGAGGGCGCCATACAATGAGCAGTTCTTC.

V usage is TRBV4-2 and J usage is TRBJ2-1, with a possible D match to TRBD2 (6 bases). Deletions cut 0 bases from V and 3 bases from J, with 9 bases between. Germline V gene data show CDR1 as LGHNA and CDR2 as YNFKEQ. The CDR3 sequence is 15 residues long. The DNA of the CDR3 is TGTGCCAGCAGCCAAGAGGATAGCGGCTACAATGAGCAGTTCTTC. Its translation: CASSQEDSGYNEQFF.

The J gene is TRBJ2-3, the V gene TRBV7-2; 9 nucleotides agree with TRBD2. The CDR3 is 18 residues long. V gave up 2 bases and J gave up 0 bases; unmatched junction bases: 9. Germline assignment: CDR1 SGHTA and CDR2 FQGNSA. CDR3 sequence reads: CASSLRRGGPSSTDTQYF. CDR3 DNA sequence: TGTGCCAGCAGCTTAAGGCGGGGGGGCCCTTCTAGCACAGATACGCAGTATTTT.

The J gene is TRBJ1-5, the V gene TRBV2, with TRBD1 matching over 7 bases. CDR1 SNHLY and CDR2 FYNNEI come from the germline V gene. The CDR3 covers 14 residues. The ends lost 4 bases at V and 5 bases at J; junction bases unmatched: 5. The DNA of the CDR3 is TGTGCCAGCAGTGGACAGGGCGGAGATCAGCCCCAGCATTTT. Translation: CASSGQGGDQPQHF.

This chain connects TRBV7-2 to TRBJ2-2; 8 positions agree with TRBD2. The J segment lost 5 bases and the V segment lost 3 bases, leaving 2 bases of the junction unmatched. Germline V gene lookup returns CDR1 SGHTA and CDR2 FQGNSA. The CDR3 covers 14 residues. The CDR3 protein is CASSFREGTGELFF. Written as DNA, the CDR3 is TGTGCCAGCAGCTTCCGGGAGGGAACCGGGGAGCTGTTTTTT.

This chain uses TRBV6-6 with TRBJ2-7; TRBD1 is a possible D gene (6 bases). V lost 5 bases and J lost 4, with 12 bases in between. Germline V gene lookup returns CDR1 MNHNY and CDR2 SVGAGI (reference sequence). This CDR3 spans 13 amino acids. CDR3 sequence: CASSRQDSYEQYF. For the CDR3, the DNA is TGTGCCAGCAGTCGACAGGATTCTTACGAGCAGTACTTC.

A few counts support this clonotype. J is TRBJ1-4 and V is TRBV7-6; 11 bases agree with TRBD1. Germline loops: CDR1 SGHVS, CDR2 FNYEAQ. This CDR3 has 15 residues. V was pared by 5 bases and J by 5 bases, with 4 bases of the junction left unmatched. The CDR3 DNA follows: TGTGCCAGCAGCCGGACAGGGGGCTGGAATGAAAAACTGTTTTTT. Translating it yields CASSRTGGWNEKLFF. The variable domain in full, with the rest retrieved from reference TRBV7-6 and TRBJ1-4, is GAGVSQSPRYKVTKRGQDVALRCDPISGHVSLYWYRQALGQGPEFLTYFNYEAQQDKSGLPNDRFSAERPEGSISTLTIQRTEQRDSAMYRCASSRTGGWNEKLFFGSGTQLSVL.

This chain uses TRBV5-1 with TRBJ2-1, with 11 bases aligning to TRBD2. The V gene end was trimmed by 5 bases and the J gene end by 7 bases; junction bases not matched to a gene: 8. Germline V gene lookup returns CDR1 SGHRS and CDR2 YFSETQ. The CDR3 is 15 residues long. The CDR3 spells CASSFGTSGRNEQFF. The CDR3, as DNA: TGCGCCAGCAGTTTTGGGACTAGCGGCCGAAATGAGCAGTTCTTC.

This clonotype was observed a few times. The gene calls are TRBV15 and TRBJ2-7, with TRBD1 matching 11 bases. Germline V gene lookup returns CDR1 LNHNV and CDR2 YYDKDF (reference sequence). The CDR3 contains 14 residues. V lost 3 bases to trimming and J lost 7 bases; unmatched junction nucleotides: 5. CDR3 loop: CATSSRDRGLEQYF. CDR3 nucleotides: TGTGCCACCAGCAGCCGGGACAGGGGGTTGGAGCAGTACTTC.

This clonotype has only a few counts. The CDR3, as DNA: TGTGCCAGCAGCGCCCAGAGAGATACGCAGTATTTT. Its protein is CASSAQRDTQYF. This chain links TRBV7-2 with TRBJ2-3; D uncertain. The V gene lost 5 bases and the J gene lost 5 bases, with 8 bases spanning the gap. Germline assignment: CDR1 SGHTA and CDR2 FQGNSA. This CDR3 spans 12 amino acids.

This clonotype was seen a few times. The chain has TRBV6-1 and TRBJ2-7, with D possibly TRBD2 on 5 matching bases. This CDR3 region has 15 residues. Trimming took 7 bases from V and 4 from J, leaving 20 bases between them. From germline, CDR1 is MNHNS and CDR2 SASEGT. The CDR3 nucleotides read TGTGCCAGCACCAATTATCCGGGGAACGTATACGAGCAGTACTTC. As protein: CASTNYPGNVYEQYF.

This clonotype was seen more than once but under ten times. The V call is TRBV2, the J call TRBJ2-7; TRBD2 is a possible D gene (5 bases). The V gene's germline CDR1 is SNHLY and CDR2 FYNNEI. V lost 9 bases, J lost 4 bases, and 19 bases lay in between. The CDR3 loop spans 14 amino acids. DNA for the CDR3: TGTGCCAGGGTTGAGGGCTTGCTTCTGTACGAGCAGTACTTC. Protein: CARVEGLLLYEQYF.

V gene TRBV6-8 combines with J gene TRBJ1-5, with 10 bases that match TRBD1. With 10 bases clipped from V and 0 bases from J, the junction kept 9 bases outside the gene matches. CDR1 and CDR2 (germline): MNHGY, SAAAGT. This CDR3 contains 16 residues. The CDR3 here is CAIKGQGIYSNQPQHF. CDR3 DNA sequence: TGTGCCATCAAGGGACAGGGGATTTATAGCAATCAGCCCCAGCATTTT.

A few counts support this clonotype. This chain uses TRBV6-1 with TRBJ1-5, with D unresolved. The CDR3 length is 11 residues. Germline CDR1 is MNHNS and CDR2 is SASEGT. V lost 4 bases, J lost 5 bases, and 3 bases lay in between. CDR3: CASSGYQPQHF. The CDR3 nucleotides are TGTGCCAGCAGTGGTTATCAGCCCCAGCATTTT.

This sequence joins TRBV10-3 and TRBJ2-7; 8 bases are a match to TRBD1. Germline V gives CDR1 ENHRY, CDR2 SYGVKD. The length of the CDR3 is 15 residues. After removal of 3 bases from V and 0 bases from J, the junction contained 4 bases not matched to a gene. This CDR3 reads CAISDWTGSSYEQYF. For the CDR3, the DNA is TGTGCCATCAGTGATTGGACAGGGAGCTCCTACGAGCAGTACTTC.

CDR3 loop: CASSPPGWEKLFF. As DNA, the CDR3 is TGTGCCAGCAGCCCCCCGGGTTGGGAAAAACTGTTTTTT. This rearrangement joins TRBV7-6 to TRBJ1-4; D remains ambiguous. The V gene lost 5 bases and the J gene lost 8 bases, with 12 bases spanning the gap. The CDR3 contains 13 residues. Germline V gene data show CDR1 as SGHVS and CDR2 as FNYEAQ. Full variable domain (outside the CDR3, taken from reference TRBV7-6 and TRBJ1-4): GAGVSQSPRYKVTKRGQDVALRCDPISGHVSLYWYRQALGQGPEFLTYFNYEAQQDKSGLPNDRFSAERPEGSISTLTIQRTEQRDSAMYRCASSPPGWEKLFFGSGTQLSVL.

This clonotype was seen a few times. The chain joins TRBV12-3 or TRBV12-4 to TRBJ1-1, with 7 bases that match TRBD1. CDR3 length equals 15 residues. V shed 1 base, J shed 2 bases, and the junction held 4 bases outside the gene matches. The CDR3 coding sequence is TGTGCCAGCAGTTTAGACGGACAGGTAAACACTGAAGCTTTCTTT. Residues: CASSLDGQVNTEAFF.

This sequence joins TRBV15 and TRBJ1-5; unclear D gene. Germline CDR1 is LNHNV and CDR2 is YYDKDF (reference sequence). V was cut by 0 bases and J by 0 bases, with 12 bases left in between. The CDR3 is 17 amino acids. In DNA, the CDR3 is TGTGCCACCAGCAGAGATTTTGCCCGAGGTAGCAATCAGCCCCAGCATTTT. Protein: CATSRDFARGSNQPQHF.

The chain couples TRBV20-1 to TRBJ2-2; 7 nucleotides line up with TRBD1. With 6 bases clipped from V and 0 bases from J, the junction kept 7 bases outside the gene matches. The CDR3 is 15 amino acids. CDR1 and CDR2 from the germline V gene are DFQATT and SNEGSKA (reference sequence). This CDR3 is CSAPNRGSNTGELFF. The CDR3 bases are TGCAGTGCGCCGAACAGGGGTTCGAACACCGGGGAGCTGTTTTTT.

This clonotype has only a few counts. The rearrangement uses TRBV7-2 and TRBJ2-1; 10 positions agree with TRBD2. The V gene's germline CDR1 is SGHTA and CDR2 FQGNSA. CDR3 length: 19 amino acids. After removal of 5 bases from V and 0 bases from J, the junction contained 13 bases not matched to a gene. The CDR3 reads CASSPTFDSGGSSYNEQFF. DNA of the CDR3: TGTGCCAGCAGCCCCACCTTTGATAGCGGGGGGAGCTCCTACAATGAGCAGTTCTTC.

The gene calls are TRBV20-1 and TRBJ2-2; D is ambiguous. In germline, CDR1 is DFQATT, CDR2 SNEGSKA (reference sequence). The V gene lost 0 bases and the J gene lost 1 base, with 9 bases spanning the gap. The CDR3 loop spans 15 amino acids. The CDR3 nucleotides read TGCAGTGCTAGAGATCTCGATAGGAACACCGGGGAGCTGTTTTTT. Protein product: CSARDLDRNTGELFF.